Below, 12 T cell receptor beta chains from the same sample are listed, as sequenced in a study of CD8+CD57+ T cells in acquired aplastic anemia. Using genomic DNA as the template, TCR beta VDJ and CDR3 profiling was carried out. TCRdb re-called the reads with MiXCR, one entry per CDR3 protein. The sample has 150,000 to 200,000 distinct CDR3 sequences; 55% to 75% are singletons. The sequenced material came from sorted CD4+, CD8+, or CD8+CD57+ T cells (not recorded which) from PBMCs. The receptors shown here come from a human donor in good health.

This clonotype was observed once. At one end, the junction sequence differs from germline, possibly due to a read error. The chain uses TRBV29-1 and TRBJ1-1; 9 bases align to TRBD1. This CDR3 region has 13 residues. Germline CDR1 SQVTM, CDR2 ANQGSEA. This CDR3 reads CSVTDRGNTEAFF. CDR3 sequence (DNA): TGCAGCGTAACTGACAGGGGGAACACTGAAGCCTTCTTT.

The rearrangement uses TRBV20-1 and TRBJ1-2; D is unclear. There are 14 residues in the CDR3. The germline V gene has CDR1 DFQATT and CDR2 SNEGSKA (reference sequence). The V gene lost 6 bases and the J gene lost 10 bases, with 24 bases spanning the gap. Written as DNA, the CDR3 is TGCAGTGCCACCGGGTCGTGGCCCGAGAGTGACTACACCTTC. Translated: CSATGSWPESDYTF.

The rearrangement links TRBV5-5 to TRBJ2-7; no clear D. The CDR3 extends over 14 amino acids. The ends were cut back, 0 bases at V and 1 base at J, with 8 bases in the middle. Germline CDR1 is SGHKS and CDR2 is YYEKEE (reference sequence). In nucleotides, the CDR3 is TGTGCCAGCAGCTTGGTTCCGGGTTCCTACGAGCAGTACTTC. Protein product: CASSLVPGSYEQYF.

The chain carries TRBV5-4 and TRBJ2-7; 9 bases are shared with TRBD2. Trimming took 0 bases from V and 5 from J; bases not matched to a gene: 6. The CDR3 is 15 residues long. The V gene's germline CDR1 is SGHNT and CDR2 YYREEE (reference sequence). This CDR3 is CASSLAAGGPNEQYF. The CDR3 DNA reads TGTGCCAGCAGCTTGGCGGCGGGAGGGCCGAACGAGCAGTACTTC.

This clonotype appeared many times. J is TRBJ1-1 and V is TRBV11-3; no definite D call. V was pared by 3 bases and J by 6 bases, with 8 bases between. The germline V gene encodes CDR1 SGHNT and CDR2 YENEEA. This CDR3 comprises 12 residues. Here the CDR3 reads CASSLSHPEAFF. In DNA form, the CDR3 reads TGTGCCAGCAGCTTGAGCCATCCTGAAGCTTTCTTT.

The count of this clonotype is one. The chain has TRBV29-1 and TRBJ2-7; tentative D call: TRBD1 (5 bases). V was shortened by 2 bases and J by 0 bases, with 14 bases between the two germline ends. This CDR3 contains 15 residues. Germline V lookup: CDR1 SQVTM, CDR2 ANQGSEA. CDR3 sequence: CSVELRQTSSYEQYF. CDR3 sequence (DNA): TGCAGCGTTGAACTGCGACAGACAAGCTCCTACGAGCAGTACTTC.

Notes on this clonotype: An end of the junction differs from the germline gene, which may be a read error. V usage is TRBV9 and J usage is TRBJ2-2, with D perhaps TRBD1 or TRBD2 (5 bases each). The CDR3 is 13 amino acids. In germline, CDR1 is SGDLS, CDR2 YYNGEE. Here the CDR3 reads CASSVEGSRELFF. CDR3 nucleotide sequence: TGTGCCAGCAGCGTAGAAGGATCCAGGGAGCTATTTTTT.

This clonotype was seen a single time. The chain combines TRBV19 with TRBJ2-7, with 11 bases lining up with TRBD2. CDR1 is LNHDA, CDR2 SQIVND, per germline (reference sequence). The CDR3 loop spans 16 amino acids. V trimming: 5 bases; J trimming: 2 bases; junction bases outside the gene matches: 8. The CDR3 DNA follows: TGTGCCAGTAGTTTCGAGCTAGCGGGAGGTACCTACGAGCAGTACTTC. It is translated as CASSFELAGGTYEQYF.

This sequence joins TRBV2 and TRBJ2-3; 8 positions agree with TRBD2. The junction had 8 bases not matched to a gene; V was cut back by 6 bases and J by 6 bases. The CDR3 totals 14 residues. Germline values: CDR1 SNHLY, CDR2 FYNNEI. In DNA form, the CDR3 reads TGTGCCAGCAGAGAAACAGCGGGGGAGGATACGCAGTATTTT. It translates to CASRETAGEDTQYF.

The J gene is TRBJ2-3, the V gene TRBV20-1; 7 positions match TRBD2. There are 13 residues in the CDR3. In germline, CDR1 is DFQATT, CDR2 SNEGSKA (reference sequence). Trimming cost V 1 base and J 4 bases; bases outside gene matches: 2. CDR3 bases: TGCAGTGCTAGAGTGGGGGGGGCAGATACGCAGTATTTT. Residues: CSARVGGADTQYF.

The genes are TRBV7-9 and TRBJ1-3; 8 nucleotides agree with TRBD1. Losses at the gene ends were 5 bases for V and 0 bases for J; bases not matched to a gene: 6. The CDR3 contains 16 residues. The germline CDR1 and CDR2 sequences are SEHNR and FQNEAQ (reference sequence). CDR3 amino acids: CASSPDRDRSGNTIYF. CDR3 DNA: TGTGCCAGCAGCCCGGACAGGGATCGCTCTGGAAACACCATATATTTT.

This clonotype has just one count. This chain links TRBV2 with TRBJ2-1; D might be TRBD1 (5 bases). The CDR3 spans 15 residues. Germline CDR1 SNHLY, CDR2 FYNNEI. V was shortened by 3 bases and J by 5 bases, with 14 bases between the two germline ends. The CDR3 nucleotides are TGTGCCAGCAGTGATGACAGTACCCTACACAATGAGCAGTTCTTC. This translates into CASSDDSTLHNEQFF.